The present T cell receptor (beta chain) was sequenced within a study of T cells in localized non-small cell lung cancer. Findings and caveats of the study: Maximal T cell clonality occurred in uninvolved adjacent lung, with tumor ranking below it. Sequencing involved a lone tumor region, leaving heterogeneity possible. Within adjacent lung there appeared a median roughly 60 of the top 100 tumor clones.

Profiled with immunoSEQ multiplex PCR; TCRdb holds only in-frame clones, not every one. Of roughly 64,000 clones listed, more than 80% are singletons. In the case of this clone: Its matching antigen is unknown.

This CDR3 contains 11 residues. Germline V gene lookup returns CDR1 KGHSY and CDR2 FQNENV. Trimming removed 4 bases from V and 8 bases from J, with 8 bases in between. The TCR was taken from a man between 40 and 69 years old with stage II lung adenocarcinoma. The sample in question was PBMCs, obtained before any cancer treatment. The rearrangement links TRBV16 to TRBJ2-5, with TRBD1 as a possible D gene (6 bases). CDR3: CASSLQGTQYF. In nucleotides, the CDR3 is TGTGCCAGCAGCCTACAGGGAACCCAGTACTTC. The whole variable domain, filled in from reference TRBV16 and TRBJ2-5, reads GEEVAQTPKHLVRGEGQKAKLYCAPIKGHSYVFWYQQVLKNEFKFLISFQNENVFDETGMPKERFSAKCLPNSPCSLEIQATKLEDSAVYFCASSLQGTQYFGPGTRLLVL.